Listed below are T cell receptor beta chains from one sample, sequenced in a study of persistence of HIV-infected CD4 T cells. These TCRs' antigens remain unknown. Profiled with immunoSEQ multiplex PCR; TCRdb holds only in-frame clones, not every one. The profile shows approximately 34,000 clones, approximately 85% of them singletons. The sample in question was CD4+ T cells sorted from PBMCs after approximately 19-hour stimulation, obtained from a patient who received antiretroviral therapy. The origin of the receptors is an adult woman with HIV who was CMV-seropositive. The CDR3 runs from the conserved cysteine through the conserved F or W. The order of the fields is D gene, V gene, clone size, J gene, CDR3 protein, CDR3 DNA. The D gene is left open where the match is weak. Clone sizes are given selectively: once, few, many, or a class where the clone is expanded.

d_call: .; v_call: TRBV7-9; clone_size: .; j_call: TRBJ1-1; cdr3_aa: CASSPSGDMNTEAFF; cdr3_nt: TGTGCCAGCAGTCCTTCAGGAGATATGAACACTGAAGCTTTCTTT
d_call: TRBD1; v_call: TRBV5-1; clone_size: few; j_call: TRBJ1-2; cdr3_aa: CASSLGTGTSGYTF; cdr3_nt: TGCGCCAGCAGCTTGGGGACAGGGACTTCAGGCTACACCTTC
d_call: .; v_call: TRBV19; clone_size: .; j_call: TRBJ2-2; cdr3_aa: CASSPWGLSNTGELFF; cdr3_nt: TGTGCCAGTAGTCCCTGGGGGCTCTCGAACACCGGGGAGCTGTTTTTT
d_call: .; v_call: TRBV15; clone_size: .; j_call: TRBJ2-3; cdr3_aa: CATLVLPGPPDTQYF; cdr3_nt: TGTGCCACCTTAGTCCTACCCGGTCCACCAGATACGCAGTATTTT
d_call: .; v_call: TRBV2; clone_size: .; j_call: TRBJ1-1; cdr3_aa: CASTWNTEAFF; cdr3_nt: TGTGCCAGCACCTGGAACACTGAAGCTTTCTTT
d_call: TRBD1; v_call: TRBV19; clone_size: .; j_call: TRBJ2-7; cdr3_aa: CASRTEGATGSYEQYF; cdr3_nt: TGTGCCAGTAGAACCGAAGGCGCGACAGGGTCCTACGAGCAGTACTTC
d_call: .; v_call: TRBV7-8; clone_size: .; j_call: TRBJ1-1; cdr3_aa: CASSPDRAAFF; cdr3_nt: TGTGCCAGCAGCCCAGACCGGGCGGCTTTCTTT
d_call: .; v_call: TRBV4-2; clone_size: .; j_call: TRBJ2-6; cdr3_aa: CASSQETQTSSGANVLTF; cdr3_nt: TGTGCCAGCAGCCAGGAGACACAAACCAGCTCTGGGGCCAACGTCCTGACTTTC
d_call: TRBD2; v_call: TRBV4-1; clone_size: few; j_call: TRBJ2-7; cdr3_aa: CASSLSGRAGEQYF; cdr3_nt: TGCGCCAGCAGCCTTAGCGGGAGGGCCGGCGAGCAGTACTTC
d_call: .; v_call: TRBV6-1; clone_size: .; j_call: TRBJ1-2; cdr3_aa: CASSERGLPNYGYTF; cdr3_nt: TGTGCCAGCAGTGAAAGAGGCCTACCTAACTATGGCTACACCTTC
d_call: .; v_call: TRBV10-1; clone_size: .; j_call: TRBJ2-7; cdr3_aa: CATSQGSLGEQYF; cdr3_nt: TGTGCCACATCACAGGGATCCCTCGGGGAGCAGTACTTC
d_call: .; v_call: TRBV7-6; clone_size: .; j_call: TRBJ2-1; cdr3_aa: CASSPRSEQFF; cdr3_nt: TGTGCCAGCAGCCCCAGGTCGGAGCAGTTCTTC
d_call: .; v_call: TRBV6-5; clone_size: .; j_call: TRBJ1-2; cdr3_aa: CASSYLSRTYNYGYTF; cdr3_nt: TGTGCCAGCAGTTACCTCTCACGGACCTATAACTATGGCTACACCTTC
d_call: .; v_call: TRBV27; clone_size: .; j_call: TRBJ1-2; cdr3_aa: CASSLGAAYGYTF; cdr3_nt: TGTGCCAGCAGTTTAGGGGCAGCTTATGGCTACACCTTC
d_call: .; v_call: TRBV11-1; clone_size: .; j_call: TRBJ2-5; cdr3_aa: CASSRIGGLAGETQYF; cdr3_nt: TGTGCCAGCAGCCGGATCGGTGGTCTCGCGGGGGAGACCCAGTACTTC
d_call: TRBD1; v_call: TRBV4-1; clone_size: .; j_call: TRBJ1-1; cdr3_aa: CASSQDRGGRGGTEAFF; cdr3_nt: TGCGCCAGCAGCCAAGACAGGGGGGGGCGAGGGGGCACTGAAGCTTTCTTT
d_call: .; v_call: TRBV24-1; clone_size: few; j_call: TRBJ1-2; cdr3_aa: CATSQGSYGYTF; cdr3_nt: TGTGCCACCAGCCAGGGGTCCTATGGCTACACCTTC
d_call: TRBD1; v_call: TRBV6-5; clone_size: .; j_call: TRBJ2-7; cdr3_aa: CASSQRTGSVHEQYF; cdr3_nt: TGTGCCAGCAGTCAGAGGACAGGGTCCGTCCACGAGCAGTACTTC
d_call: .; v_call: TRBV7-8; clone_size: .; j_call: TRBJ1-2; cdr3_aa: CASSLVGGAGFGYTF; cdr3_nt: TGTGCCAGCAGCTTAGTGGGAGGGGCAGGGTTCGGCTACACCTTC
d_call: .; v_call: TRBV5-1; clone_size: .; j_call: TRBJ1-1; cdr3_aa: CASSSSTVNTEAFF; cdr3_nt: TGCGCCAGCAGCTCTTCGACCGTGAACACTGAAGCTTTCTTT
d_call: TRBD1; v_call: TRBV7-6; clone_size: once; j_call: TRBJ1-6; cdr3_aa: CASSLVPRTGAGYADNSPLHF; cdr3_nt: TGTGCCAGCAGCTTAGTACCTAGGACAGGGGCCGGTTATGCGGATAATTCACCCCTCCACTTT
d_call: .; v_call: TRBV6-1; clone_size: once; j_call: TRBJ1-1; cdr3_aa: CASSPKNTEAFF; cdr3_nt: TGTGCCAGCAGTCCAAAGAACACTGAAGCTTTCTTT
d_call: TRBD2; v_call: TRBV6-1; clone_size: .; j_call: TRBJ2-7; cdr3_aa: CASSEGGAGGPEQYF; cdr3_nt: TGTGCCAGCAGTGAAGGGGGAGCGGGGGGGCCGGAGCAGTACTTC
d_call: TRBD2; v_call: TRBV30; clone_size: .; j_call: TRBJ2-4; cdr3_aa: CAWSITRTSGGASKNIQYF; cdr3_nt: TGTGCCTGGAGTATAACACGGACTAGCGGGGGGGCGTCCAAAAACATTCAGTACTTC
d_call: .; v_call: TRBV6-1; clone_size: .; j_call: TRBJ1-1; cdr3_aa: CASSEMWGRGTEAFF; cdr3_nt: TGTGCCAGCAGTGAAATGTGGGGCCGGGGCACTGAAGCTTTCTTT
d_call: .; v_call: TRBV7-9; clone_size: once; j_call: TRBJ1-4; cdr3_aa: CASSLGQINEKLFF; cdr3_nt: TGTGCCAGCAGCCTAGGACAGATTAATGAAAAACTGTTTTTT
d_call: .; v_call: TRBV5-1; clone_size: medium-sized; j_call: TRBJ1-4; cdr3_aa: CASSLTLAQGSLFF; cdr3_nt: TGCGCCAGCAGCTTAACCCTCGCACAGGGATCTCTGTTTTTT
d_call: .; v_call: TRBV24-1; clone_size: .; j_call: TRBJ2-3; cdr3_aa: CATSDSLGQRADTQYF; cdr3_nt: TGTGCCACCAGTGATTCGTTGGGGCAGAGGGCAGATACGCAGTATTTT